This TCR beta chain was captured by sequencing in a study of cytotoxic CD8 clonotypes in ibrutinib-treated CLL. For the study at large: After treatment lasting a median roughly 13 months, range 6 to 36, response samples were collected.

The planned depth of sequencing spanned 1 in 200,000 to 1 in 1 million T cells. Clones were sequenced by immunoSEQ multiplex PCR, and TCRdb holds only the in-frame ones, with some missing. The profile covers about 300,000 clones, with 70% to 80% appearing a single time and around 6% taken by the ten largest. About this clone: Its specificity is not known.

Study-wide points: Samples from sustained-remission and progressing patients were taken at different times.

Trimming took 2 bases from V and 4 from J, leaving 4 bases between them. Germline CDR1 is MNHNS and CDR2 is SASEGT. The CDR3 runs 12 residues. The specimen comprised PBMCs, sampled at disease progression, from a patient treated with ibrutinib. This receptor was obtained from a human donor with chronic lymphocytic leukemia. The rearrangement uses TRBV6-1 and TRBJ2-3, with D unresolved. The CDR3 nucleotides are TGTGCCAGCAGTGAATTCCCAGATACGCAGTATTTT. This encodes CASSEFPDTQYF.